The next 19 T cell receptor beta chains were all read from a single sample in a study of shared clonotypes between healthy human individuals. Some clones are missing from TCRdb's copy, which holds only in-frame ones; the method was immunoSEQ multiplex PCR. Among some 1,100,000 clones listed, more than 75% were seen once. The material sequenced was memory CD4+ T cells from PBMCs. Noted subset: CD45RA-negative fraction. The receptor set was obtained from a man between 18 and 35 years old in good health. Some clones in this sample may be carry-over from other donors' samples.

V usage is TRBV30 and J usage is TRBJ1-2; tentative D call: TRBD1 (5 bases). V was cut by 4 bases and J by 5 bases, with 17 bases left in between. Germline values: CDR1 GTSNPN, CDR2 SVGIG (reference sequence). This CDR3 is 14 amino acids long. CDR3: CAWKKQENPYGYTF. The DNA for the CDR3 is TGTGCCTGGAAGAAACAGGAGAATCCATATGGCTACACCTTC. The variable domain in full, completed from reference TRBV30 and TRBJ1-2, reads SQTIHQWPATLVQPVGSPLSLECTVEGTSNPNLYWYRQAAGRGLQLLFYSVGIGQISSEVPQNLSASRPQDRQFILSSKKLLLSDSGFYLCAWKKQENPYGYTFGSGTRLTVV.

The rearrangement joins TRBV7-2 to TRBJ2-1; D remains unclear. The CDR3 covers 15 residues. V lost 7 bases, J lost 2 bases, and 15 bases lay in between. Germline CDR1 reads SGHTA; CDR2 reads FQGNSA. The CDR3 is CASNPDRVTYNEQFF. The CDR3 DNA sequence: TGTGCCAGCAACCCTGACCGAGTTACCTACAATGAGCAGTTCTTC.

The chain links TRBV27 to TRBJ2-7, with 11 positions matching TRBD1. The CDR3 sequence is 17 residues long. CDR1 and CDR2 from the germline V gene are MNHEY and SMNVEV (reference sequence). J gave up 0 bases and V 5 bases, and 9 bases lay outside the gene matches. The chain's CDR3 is CASSINSGTGGSYEQYF. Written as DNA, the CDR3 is TGTGCCAGCAGTATCAATTCCGGGACAGGGGGCTCCTACGAGCAGTACTTC.

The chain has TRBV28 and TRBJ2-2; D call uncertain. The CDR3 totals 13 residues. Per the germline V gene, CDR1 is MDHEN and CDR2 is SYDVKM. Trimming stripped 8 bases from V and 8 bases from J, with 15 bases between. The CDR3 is CASGPRTTGELFF. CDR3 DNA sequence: TGTGCCAGCGGCCCCCGGACCACGGGGGAGCTGTTTTTT.

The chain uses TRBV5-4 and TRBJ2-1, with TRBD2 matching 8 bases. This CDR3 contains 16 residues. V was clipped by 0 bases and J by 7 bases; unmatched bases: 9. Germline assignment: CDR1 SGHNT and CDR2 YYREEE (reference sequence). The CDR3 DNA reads TGTGCCAGCAGCTTGGCCGGGCGGGAGGATCGGAATGAGCAGTTCTTC. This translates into CASSLAGREDRNEQFF.

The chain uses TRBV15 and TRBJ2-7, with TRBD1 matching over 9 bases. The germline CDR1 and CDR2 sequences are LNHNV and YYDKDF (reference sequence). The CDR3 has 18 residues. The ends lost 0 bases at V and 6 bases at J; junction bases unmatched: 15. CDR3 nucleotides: TGTGCCACCAGCAGAGATCAGAGGATGGGGACAGGGTGGTGCGAGCAGTACTTC. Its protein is CATSRDQRMGTGWCEQYF.

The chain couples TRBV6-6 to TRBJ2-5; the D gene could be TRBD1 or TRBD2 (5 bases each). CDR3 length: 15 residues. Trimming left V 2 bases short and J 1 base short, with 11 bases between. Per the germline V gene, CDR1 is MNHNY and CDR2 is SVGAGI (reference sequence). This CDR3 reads CASSYGGSSQETQYF. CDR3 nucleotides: TGTGCCAGCAGTTACGGGGGTAGTTCCCAAGAGACCCAGTACTTC.

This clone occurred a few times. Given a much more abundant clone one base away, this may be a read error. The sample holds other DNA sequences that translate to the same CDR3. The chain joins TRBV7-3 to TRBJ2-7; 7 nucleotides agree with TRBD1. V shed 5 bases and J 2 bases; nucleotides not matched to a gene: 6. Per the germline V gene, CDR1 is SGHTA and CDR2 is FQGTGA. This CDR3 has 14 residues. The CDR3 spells CASSPGTAPYEQYF. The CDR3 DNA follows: TGTGCCAGCAGCCCCGGGACAGCCCCCTACGAGCAGTACTTC.

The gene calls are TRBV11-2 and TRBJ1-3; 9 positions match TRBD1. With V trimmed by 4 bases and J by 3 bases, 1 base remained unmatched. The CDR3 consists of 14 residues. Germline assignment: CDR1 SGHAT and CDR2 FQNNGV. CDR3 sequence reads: CASSSTGGGNTIYF. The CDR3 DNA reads TGTGCCAGCAGCTCGACAGGGGGTGGAAACACCATATATTTT.

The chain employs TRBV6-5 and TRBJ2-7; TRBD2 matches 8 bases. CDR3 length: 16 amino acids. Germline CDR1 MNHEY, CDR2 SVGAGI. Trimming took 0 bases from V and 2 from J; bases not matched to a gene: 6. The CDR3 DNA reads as TGTGCCAGCAGTTACTCGAGGTTAGCGGGGACCTACGAGCAGTACTTC. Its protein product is CASSYSRLAGTYEQYF.

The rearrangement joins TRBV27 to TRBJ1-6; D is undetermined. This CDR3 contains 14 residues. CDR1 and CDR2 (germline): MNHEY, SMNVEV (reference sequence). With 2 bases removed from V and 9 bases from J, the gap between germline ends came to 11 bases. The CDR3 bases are TGTGCCAGCAGTTTACTAGCGACGGGTTCACCCCTCCACTTT. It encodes CASSLLATGSPLHF.

The CDR3 DNA reads TGTGCCAGCAGCAAACCAGGGACAGCCTACGAGCAGTACTTC. The encoded protein is CASSKPGTAYEQYF. This chain uses TRBV6-5 with TRBJ2-7; 7 bases agree with TRBD1. The J segment lost 2 bases and the V segment lost 6 bases, leaving 7 bases of the junction unmatched. This CDR3 contains 14 residues. CDR1 MNHEY and CDR2 SVGAGI come from the germline V gene.

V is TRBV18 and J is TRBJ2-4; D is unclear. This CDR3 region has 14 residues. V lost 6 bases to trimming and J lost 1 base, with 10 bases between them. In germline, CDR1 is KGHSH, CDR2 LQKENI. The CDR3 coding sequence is TGTGCCAGCTCCCCCTCCCGGGCCAAAAACATTCAGTACTTC. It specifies CASSPSRAKNIQYF.

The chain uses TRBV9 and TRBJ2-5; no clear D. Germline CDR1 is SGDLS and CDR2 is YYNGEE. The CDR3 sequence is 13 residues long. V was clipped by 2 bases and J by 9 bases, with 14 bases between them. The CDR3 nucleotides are TGTGCCAGCAGCGTGGGGTCGCGTGAAGCCCAGTACTTC. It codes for CASSVGSREAQYF.

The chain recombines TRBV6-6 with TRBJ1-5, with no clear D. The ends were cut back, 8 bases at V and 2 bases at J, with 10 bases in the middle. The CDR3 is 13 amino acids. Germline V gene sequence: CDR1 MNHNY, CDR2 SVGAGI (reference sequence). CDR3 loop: CASRKEGNQPQHF. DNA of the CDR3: TGTGCCAGCCGGAAGGAGGGCAATCAGCCCCAGCATTTT.

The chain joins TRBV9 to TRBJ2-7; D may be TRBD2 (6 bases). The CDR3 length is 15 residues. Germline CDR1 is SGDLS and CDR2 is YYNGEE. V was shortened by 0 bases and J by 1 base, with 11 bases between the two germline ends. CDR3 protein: CASSVGPSGSYEQYF. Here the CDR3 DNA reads TGTGCCAGCAGCGTAGGCCCCAGCGGGTCCTACGAGCAGTACTTC.

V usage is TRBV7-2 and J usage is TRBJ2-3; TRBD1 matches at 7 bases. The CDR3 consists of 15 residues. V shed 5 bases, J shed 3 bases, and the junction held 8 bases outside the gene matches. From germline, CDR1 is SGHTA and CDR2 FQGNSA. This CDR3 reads CASSLQGRETDTQYF. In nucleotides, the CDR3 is TGTGCCAGCAGCCTACAGGGGAGAGAGACAGATACGCAGTATTTT.

The CDR3: CASSLLGGGETQYF. The CDR3 nucleotides are TGTGCCAGCAGCTTATTGGGGGGCGGGGAGACCCAGTACTTC. The V gene is TRBV7-2, the J gene TRBJ2-5; D could derive from TRBD1 or TRBD2 (6 bases each). With 2 bases removed from V and 5 bases from J, the gap between germline ends came to 12 bases. The CDR3 runs to 14 residues. In germline, CDR1 is SGHTA, CDR2 FQGNSA.

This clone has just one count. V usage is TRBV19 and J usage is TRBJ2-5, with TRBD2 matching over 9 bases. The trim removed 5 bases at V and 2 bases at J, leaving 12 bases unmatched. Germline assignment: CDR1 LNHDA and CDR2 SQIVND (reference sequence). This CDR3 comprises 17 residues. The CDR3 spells CASSVRGAGGWQETQYF. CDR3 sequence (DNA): TGTGCCAGTAGTGTCCGGGGAGCGGGAGGTTGGCAAGAGACCCAGTACTTC.